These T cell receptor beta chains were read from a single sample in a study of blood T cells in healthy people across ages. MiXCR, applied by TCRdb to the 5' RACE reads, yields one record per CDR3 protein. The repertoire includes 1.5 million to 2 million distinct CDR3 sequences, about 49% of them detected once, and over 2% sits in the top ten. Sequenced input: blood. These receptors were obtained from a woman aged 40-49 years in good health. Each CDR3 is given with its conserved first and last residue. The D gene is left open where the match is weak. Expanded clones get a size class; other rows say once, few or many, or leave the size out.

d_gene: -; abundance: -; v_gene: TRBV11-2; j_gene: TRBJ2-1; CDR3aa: CASSFFTGRAPKRYNEQFF; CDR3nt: TGTGCCAGCAGCTTTTTCACGGGGCGCGCCCCTAAAAGATACAATGAGCAGTTCTTC
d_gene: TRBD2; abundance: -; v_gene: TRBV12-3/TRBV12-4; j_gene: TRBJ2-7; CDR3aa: CASSFLRGGEIEQYF; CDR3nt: TGTGCCAGCAGTTTTCTGAGGGGAGGGGAGATCGAGCAGTACTTC
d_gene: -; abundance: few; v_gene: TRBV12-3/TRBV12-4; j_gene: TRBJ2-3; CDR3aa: CASSALGQIGDTQYF; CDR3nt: TGTGCCAGCAGTGCCCTCGGGCAGATCGGCGATACGCAGTATTTT
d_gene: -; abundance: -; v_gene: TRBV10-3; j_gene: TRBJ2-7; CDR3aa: CAISESMGKGGSYEQYF; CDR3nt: TGTGCCATCAGTGAGTCGATGGGAAAGGGGGGCTCCTACGAGCAGTACTTC
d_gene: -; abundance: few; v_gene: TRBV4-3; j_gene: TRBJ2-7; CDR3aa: CASSQDSGTTYEQYF; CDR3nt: TGCGCCAGCAGCCAAGACTCGGGCACCACCTACGAGCAGTACTTC
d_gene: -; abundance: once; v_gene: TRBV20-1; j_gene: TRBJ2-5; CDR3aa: CSAIHVAGLGVNEQYF; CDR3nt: TGCAGTGCTATACATGTTGCAGGGCTAGGAGTAAATGAGCAGTACTTC
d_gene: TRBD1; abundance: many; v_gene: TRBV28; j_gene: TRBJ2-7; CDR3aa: CASSSRQGGYEQYF; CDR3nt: TGTGCCAGCAGTTCCCGACAGGGCGGCTACGAGCAGTACTTC
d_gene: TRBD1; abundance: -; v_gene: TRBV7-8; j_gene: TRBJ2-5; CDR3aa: CASSLLPGQGGETQYF; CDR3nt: TGTGCCAGCAGCTTATTACCGGGACAGGGTGGGGAGACCCAGTACTTC
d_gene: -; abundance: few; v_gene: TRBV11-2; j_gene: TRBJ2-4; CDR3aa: CASSFQVGVGNIQYF; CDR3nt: TGTGCCAGCAGCTTCCAGGTTGGGGTTGGTAACATTCAGTACTTC
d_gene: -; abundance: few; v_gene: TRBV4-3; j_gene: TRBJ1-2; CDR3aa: CASNQDPGIALLGYGYTF; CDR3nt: TGCGCCAGCAACCAAGATCCGGGGATCGCTCTACTAGGCTATGGCTACACCTTC
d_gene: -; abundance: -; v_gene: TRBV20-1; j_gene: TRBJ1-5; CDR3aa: CSARVGTQPQHF; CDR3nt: TGCAGTGCTAGAGTGGGAACTCAGCCCCAGCATTTT
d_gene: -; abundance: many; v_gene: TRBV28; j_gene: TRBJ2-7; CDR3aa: CASSFGGAHEQYF; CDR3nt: TGTGCCAGCAGCTTTGGCGGGGCTCACGAGCAGTACTTC
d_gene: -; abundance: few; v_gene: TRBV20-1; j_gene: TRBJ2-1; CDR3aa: CSARVRVWDNEQFF; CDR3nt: TGCAGTGCTAGAGTCCGGGTATGGGACAATGAGCAGTTCTTC
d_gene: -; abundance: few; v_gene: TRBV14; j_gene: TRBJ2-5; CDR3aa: CASSQEYGNQETQYF; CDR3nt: TGTGCTAGCAGCCAAGAATACGGAAATCAAGAGACCCAGTACTTC
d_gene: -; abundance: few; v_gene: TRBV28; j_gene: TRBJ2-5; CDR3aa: CASSLGGSVLQETQYF; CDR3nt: TGTGCCAGCAGTTTAGGAGGAAGCGTGCTACAAGAGACCCAGTACTTC
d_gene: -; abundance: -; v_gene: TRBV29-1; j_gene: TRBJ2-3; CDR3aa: CSGGRGATDTQYF; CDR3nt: TGCAGCGGGGGCAGGGGCGCCACAGATACGCAGTATTTT
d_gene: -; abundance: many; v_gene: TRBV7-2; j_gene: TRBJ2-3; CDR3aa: CASSFGRVDTQYF; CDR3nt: TGTGCCAGCAGCTTCGGTAGAGTGGATACGCAGTATTTT
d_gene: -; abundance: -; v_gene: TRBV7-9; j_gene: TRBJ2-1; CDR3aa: CASTLAGKDEQFF; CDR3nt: TGTGCCAGCACTCTCGCCGGGAAGGACGAGCAGTTCTTC
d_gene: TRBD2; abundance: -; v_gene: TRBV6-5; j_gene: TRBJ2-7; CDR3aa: CASSYTSGGRSYEQYF; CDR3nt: TGTGCCAGCAGTTATACTAGCGGGGGGCGCTCCTACGAGCAGTACTTC
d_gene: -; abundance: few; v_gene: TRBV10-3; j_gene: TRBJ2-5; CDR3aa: CAIGDSGARDEQYF; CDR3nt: TGTGCCATCGGCGACAGCGGCGCGAGGGATGAGCAGTACTTC
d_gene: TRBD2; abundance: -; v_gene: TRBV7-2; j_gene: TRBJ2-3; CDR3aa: CASAPGLASTDTQYF; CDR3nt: TGTGCCAGCGCCCCTGGACTAGCCAGCACAGATACGCAGTATTTT
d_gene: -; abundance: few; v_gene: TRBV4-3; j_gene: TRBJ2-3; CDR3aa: CASSQGITQGTQYF; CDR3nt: TGCGCCAGCAGCCAAGGGATCACACAGGGTACGCAGTATTTT
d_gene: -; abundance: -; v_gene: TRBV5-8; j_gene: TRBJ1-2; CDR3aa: CASSSPSPHGYTF; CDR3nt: TGTGCCAGCAGCTCCCCCAGCCCACATGGCTACACATTC
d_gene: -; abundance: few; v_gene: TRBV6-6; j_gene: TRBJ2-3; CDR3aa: CASSYSLADTQYF; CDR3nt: TGTGCCAGCAGTTACTCCTTAGCGGATACGCAGTATTTT
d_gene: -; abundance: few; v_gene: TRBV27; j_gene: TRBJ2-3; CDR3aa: CASRESVGDTQYF; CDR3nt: TGTGCCAGCAGAGAATCCGTGGGGGATACGCAGTATTTT
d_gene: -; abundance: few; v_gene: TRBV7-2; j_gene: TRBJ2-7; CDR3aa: CASSLVSQGYEQYF; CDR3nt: TGTGCCAGCAGCTTAGTCTCCCAGGGATACGAGCAGTACTTC
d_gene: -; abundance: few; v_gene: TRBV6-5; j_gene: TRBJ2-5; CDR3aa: CASSSTPTQETQYF; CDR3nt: TGTGCCAGCAGCTCCACACCGACTCAAGAGACCCAGTACTTC
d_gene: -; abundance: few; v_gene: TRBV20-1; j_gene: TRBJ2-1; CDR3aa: CSARDRPPVQFF; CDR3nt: TGCAGTGCTAGAGATCGACCCCCGGTGCAGTTCTTC
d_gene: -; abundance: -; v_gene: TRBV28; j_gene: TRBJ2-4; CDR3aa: CASKTSNIQYF; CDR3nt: TGTGCCAGCAAGACTTCAAACATTCAGTACTTC
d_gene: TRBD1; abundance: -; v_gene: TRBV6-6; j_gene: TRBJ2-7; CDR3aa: CASSYLRQGTRSYEQYF; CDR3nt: TGTGCCAGCAGTTACTTAAGACAGGGGACAAGATCCTACGAGCAGTACTTC
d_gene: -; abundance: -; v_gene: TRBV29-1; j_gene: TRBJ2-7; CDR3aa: CSVEGVDEQYF; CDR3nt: TGCAGCGTTGAAGGAGTCGACGAGCAGTACTTC
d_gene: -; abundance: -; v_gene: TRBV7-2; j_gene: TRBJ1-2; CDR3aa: CASSPILKANYGYTF; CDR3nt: TGTGCCAGCAGCCCGATTTTAAAAGCTAACTATGGCTACACCTTC
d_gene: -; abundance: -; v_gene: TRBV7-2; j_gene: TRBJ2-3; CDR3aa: CASSLVPPKNTDTQYF; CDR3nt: TGTGCCAGCAGCTTAGTCCCGCCTAAAAATACAGATACGCAGTATTTT
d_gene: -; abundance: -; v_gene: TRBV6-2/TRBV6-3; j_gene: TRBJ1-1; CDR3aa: CASTAQRPNTEAFF; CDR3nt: TGTGCCAGCACCGCACAGCGTCCTAACACTGAAGCTTTCTTT
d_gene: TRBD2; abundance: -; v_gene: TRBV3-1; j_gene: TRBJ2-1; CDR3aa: CASSRLAGDLNEQFF; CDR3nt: TGTGCCAGCAGCCGACTAGCGGGCGACCTCAATGAGCAGTTCTTC
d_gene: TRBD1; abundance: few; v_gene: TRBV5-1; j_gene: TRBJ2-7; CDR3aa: CASSEGQGRTYEQYF; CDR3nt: TGCGCCAGCAGCGAGGGACAGGGTAGGACCTACGAGCAGTACTTC
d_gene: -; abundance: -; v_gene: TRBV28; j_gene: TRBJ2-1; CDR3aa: CASSGTSPYEQFF; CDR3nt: TGTGCCAGCAGTGGGACAAGTCCCTATGAGCAGTTCTTC
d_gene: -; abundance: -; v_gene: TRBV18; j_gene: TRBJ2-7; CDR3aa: CASSRRDASYEQYF; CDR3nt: TGTGCCAGCTCCCGCCGGGACGCGAGCTACGAGCAGTACTTC
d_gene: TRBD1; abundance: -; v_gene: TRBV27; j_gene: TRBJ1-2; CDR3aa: CASSLIGTADGYTF; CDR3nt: TGTGCCAGCAGTTTAATCGGGACAGCAGATGGCTACACCTTC
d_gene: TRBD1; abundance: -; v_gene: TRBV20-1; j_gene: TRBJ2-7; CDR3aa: CSASGTGGHEQYF; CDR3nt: TGCAGTGCCAGCGGTACAGGGGGCCACGAGCAGTACTTC
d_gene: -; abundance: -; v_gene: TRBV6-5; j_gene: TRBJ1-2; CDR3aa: CASSNTYGYTF; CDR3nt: TGTGCCAGCAGTAATACCTATGGCTACACCTTC
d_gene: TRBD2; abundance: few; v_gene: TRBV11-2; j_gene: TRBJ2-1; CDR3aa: CASSLPSGLASRGNEQFF; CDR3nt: TGTGCCAGCAGCTTACCCTCGGGACTAGCAAGTAGGGGCAATGAGCAGTTCTTC
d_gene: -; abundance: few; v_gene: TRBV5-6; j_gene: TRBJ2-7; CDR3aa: CASSLPSADFFYEQYF; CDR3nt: TGTGCCAGCAGCCTTCCTTCTGCCGACTTCTTCTACGAGCAGTACTTC
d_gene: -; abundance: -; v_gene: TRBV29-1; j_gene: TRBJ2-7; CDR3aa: CSVDTGPPIYEQYF; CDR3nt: TGCAGCGTCGATACAGGGCCTCCTATCTACGAGCAGTACTTC
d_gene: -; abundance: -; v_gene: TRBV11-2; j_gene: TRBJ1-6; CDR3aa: CASSSRGGENSPLHF; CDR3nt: TGTGCCAGCAGCTCCCGGGGGGGTGAAAATTCACCCCTCCACTTT
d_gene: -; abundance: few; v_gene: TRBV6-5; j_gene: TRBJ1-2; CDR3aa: CASSYSGRLYGYTF; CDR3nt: TGTGCCAGCAGTTACTCAGGTCGGCTCTATGGCTACACCTTC
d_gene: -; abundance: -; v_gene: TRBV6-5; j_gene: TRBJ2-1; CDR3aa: CASQAGHWGHEQFF; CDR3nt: TGTGCCAGCCAGGCGGGACACTGGGGGCATGAGCAGTTCTTC
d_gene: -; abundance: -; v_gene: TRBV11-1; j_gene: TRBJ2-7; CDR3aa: CASSQRAGIHEQYF; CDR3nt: TGTGCCAGCAGCCAAAGAGCAGGGATCCACGAGCAGTACTTC
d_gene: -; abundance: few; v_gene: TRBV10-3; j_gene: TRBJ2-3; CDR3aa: CAISEMGRTDTQYF; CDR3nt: TGTGCCATCAGTGAGATGGGGAGGACAGATACGCAGTATTTT
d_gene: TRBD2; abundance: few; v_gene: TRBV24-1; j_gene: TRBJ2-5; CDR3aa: CATSDQLTGGETQYF; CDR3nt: TGTGCCACCAGTGACCAATTAACGGGGGGAGAGACCCAGTACTTC
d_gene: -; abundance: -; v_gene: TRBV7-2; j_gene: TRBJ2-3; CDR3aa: CASSSVRWADTDTQYF; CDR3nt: TGTGCCAGCAGCTCAGTCCGGTGGGCGGACACAGATACGCAGTATTTT
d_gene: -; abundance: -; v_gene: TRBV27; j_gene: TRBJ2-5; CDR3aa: CASSPTGWQETQYF; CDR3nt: TGTGCCAGCAGTCCAACAGGGTGGCAGGAGACCCAGTACTTC
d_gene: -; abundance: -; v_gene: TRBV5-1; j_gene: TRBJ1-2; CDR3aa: CASNSGWGDYGYTF; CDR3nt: TGCGCCAGTAACAGTGGGTGGGGAGACTATGGCTACACCTTC
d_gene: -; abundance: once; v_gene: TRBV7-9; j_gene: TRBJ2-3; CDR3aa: CAGSTWRGNTDTQYF; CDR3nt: TGTGCCGGCAGCACATGGAGGGGTAACACAGATACGCAGTATTTT
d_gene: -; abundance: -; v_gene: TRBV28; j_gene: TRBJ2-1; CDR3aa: CASIPAPRSHNEQFF; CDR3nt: TGTGCCAGCATCCCCGCCCCCCGGTCCCACAATGAGCAGTTCTTC
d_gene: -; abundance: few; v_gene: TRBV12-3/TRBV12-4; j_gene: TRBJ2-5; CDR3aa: CASSLGLGGGRETQYF; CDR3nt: TGTGCCAGCAGTTTGGGATTGGGGGGGGGCCGAGAGACCCAGTACTTC
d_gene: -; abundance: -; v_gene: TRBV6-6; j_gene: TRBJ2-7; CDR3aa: CASRSGDRYEQYF; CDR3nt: TGTGCCAGCAGGAGCGGGGACAGGTACGAGCAGTACTTC